The 29 T cell receptor beta chains listed next were all sequenced from one sample in a study of cytomegalovirus exposure and HLA in healthy donors. 13 Jbeta primers and 60 Vbeta primers were used for the PCR. The data were produced by immunoSEQ multiplex PCR, yet TCRdb's version contains in-frame clones alone and is incomplete. The data show 150,000 to 200,000 clones, with about 69% seen just once and 2% to 2.5% held by the top ten. Material: PBMCs. The receptors derive from a human donor in good health.

The chain uses TRBV5-1 and TRBJ2-5; 13 nucleotides agree with TRBD2. The J call is in doubt because the DNA end fits TRBJ2-7 better. CDR3 length: 17 residues. The V gene's germline CDR1 is SGHRS and CDR2 YFSETQ. The CDR3 region is CASSLRTSGGPSYEQYF. CDR3 DNA: TGCGCCAGCAGCTTGCGGACTAGCGGGGGCCCTTCCTACGAGCAGTACTTC.

The chain has TRBV14 and TRBJ2-7; the match to TRBD1 covers 8 bases. This CDR3 contains 14 residues. Germline loops: CDR1 SGHDN, CDR2 FVKESK. V gave up 1 base and J gave up 3 bases; unmatched junction bases: 2. The DNA of the CDR3 is TGTGCCAGCAGCCAAGGGACAGGGATCTACGAGCAGTACTTC. It codes for CASSQGTGIYEQYF.

The V call is TRBV7-6, the J call TRBJ2-7; TRBD1 aligns across 8 bases. V gave up 1 base and J gave up 3 bases; unmatched junction bases: 8. This CDR3 is 16 amino acids long. The V gene's germline CDR1 is SGHVS and CDR2 FNYEAQ. For the CDR3, the DNA is TGTGCCAGCAGCTTAGGCAGGACAGGGTCGAACTACGAGCAGTACTTC. Translating it yields CASSLGRTGSNYEQYF.

The V gene is TRBV18, the J gene TRBJ1-2; no clear D. The CDR3 has 13 residues. Germline lookup yields CDR1 KGHSH and CDR2 LQKENI. Trimming cost V 1 base and J 6 bases, with 9 bases left between them. This CDR3 reads CASSPLSSDGYTF. CDR3 nucleotide sequence: TGTGCCAGCTCACCACTTTCCAGCGATGGCTACACCTTC. Combining the CDR3 with reference TRBV18 and TRBJ1-2 gives the whole variable domain NAGVMQNPRHLVRRRGQEARLRCSPMKGHSHVYWYRQLPEEGLKFMVYLQKENIIDESGMPKERFSAEFPKEGPSILRIQQVVRGDSAAYFCASSPLSSDGYTFGSGTRLTVV.

The chain couples TRBV30 to TRBJ1-4, with D unclear. From germline, CDR1 is GTSNPN and CDR2 SVGIG (reference sequence). This CDR3 comprises 17 residues. Trimming removed 0 bases at V and 6 bases at J, with 20 bases between. CDR3 protein: CAWSVGRVRDGHEKLFF. Written as DNA, the CDR3 is TGTGCCTGGAGTGTAGGGCGGGTTCGTGACGGTCATGAAAAACTGTTTTTT.

V gene TRBV30 combines with J gene TRBJ1-5; unclear D gene. CDR1 and CDR2 from the germline V gene are GTSNPN and SVGIG (reference sequence). Trimming shortened V by 1 base and J by 4 bases, and 8 bases separated the two germline ends. The CDR3 has 13 amino acids. CDR3 nucleotides: TGTGCCTGGAGTGGCCAGGATAATCAGCCCCAGCATTTT. Residues: CAWSGQDNQPQHF. Filled out from reference TRBV30 and TRBJ1-5, the complete variable domain reads SQTIHQWPATLVQPVGSPLSLECTVEGTSNPNLYWYRQAAGRGLQLLFYSVGIGQISSEVPQNLSASRPQDRQFILSSKKLLLSDSGFYLCAWSGQDNQPQHFGDGTRLSIL.

V and J are TRBV29-1 and TRBJ1-1; 7 bases match TRBD1. V gave up 7 bases and J gave up 5 bases; unmatched junction bases: 10. The CDR3 runs 13 residues. The germline CDR1 and CDR2 sequences are SQVTM and ANQGSEA. The CDR3, as DNA: TGCAGCGGACAGGGAAATCGGAAGACTGAAGCTTTCTTT. Protein: CSGQGNRKTEAFF.

The V gene is TRBV7-6, the J gene TRBJ1-1; D is undetermined. Germline V lookup: CDR1 SGHVS, CDR2 FNYEAQ. The germline V and J ends were trimmed by 1 base and 3 bases, with 12 bases remaining between them. The length of the CDR3 is 15 residues. The DNA for the CDR3 is TGTGCCAGCAGCTTAGGGGAGGGAGACCACACTGAAGCTTTCTTT. Translation gives CASSLGEGDHTEAFF.

On this clone: At one end the junction does not follow the germline gene, possibly because of a read error. The chain has TRBV29-1 and TRBJ2-2; tentative D call: TRBD2 (6 bases). This CDR3 region has 15 residues. Germline CDR1 is SQVTM and CDR2 is ANQGSEA. The CDR3, as DNA: TGCAGCGCCCCCGGCGGGAATTCGAACACCGGGGAGCCGTTTTTT. It yields the protein CSAPGGNSNTGEPFF.

The J gene is TRBJ2-1, the V gene TRBV7-6; possibly TRBD1 for D (7 bases). Germline loops: CDR1 SGHVS, CDR2 FNYEAQ. V lost 0 bases to trimming and J lost 0 bases, with 21 bases between them. The CDR3 has 20 residues. DNA for the CDR3: TGTGCCAGCAGCTTAGCCTTAGGAGGCGGGACAGTCTACTCCTACAATGAGCAGTTCTTC. Translation gives CASSLALGGGTVYSYNEQFF. The whole variable domain, filled in from reference TRBV7-6 and TRBJ2-1, reads GAGVSQSPRYKVTKRGQDVALRCDPISGHVSLYWYRQALGQGPEFLTYFNYEAQQDKSGLPNDRFSAERPEGSISTLTIQRTEQRDSAMYRCASSLALGGGTVYSYNEQFFGPGTRLTVL.

CDR3 loop: CASSLGQGNEQFF. CDR3 bases: TGTGCCAGCAGCTTAGGTCAGGGTAATGAGCAGTTCTTC. The chain carries TRBV11-1 and TRBJ2-1; a weak D match, TRBD1 (5 bases). Trimming removed 1 base at V and 7 bases at J, with 8 bases between. Germline CDR1 is SGHAT and CDR2 is FQDESV (reference sequence). This CDR3 comprises 13 residues.

This clone was detected only a few times. The chain's CDR3 is CASTVDRGLYFSDGYTF. In DNA form, the CDR3 reads TGTGCCAGCACTGTAGATAGGGGGTTATACTTTTCGGATGGCTACACCTTC. V is TRBV13 and J is TRBJ1-2; D is possibly TRBD1 (6 bases). Per germline, CDR1 PRHDT and CDR2 FYEKMQ (reference sequence). CDR3 length: 17 amino acids. V was clipped by 7 bases and J by 6 bases, with 27 bases between them.

This clone has more than one count but fewer than ten. V gene TRBV6-5 combines with J gene TRBJ1-2, with no clear D. Trimming stripped 4 bases from V and 6 bases from J, with 21 bases between. The CDR3 is made up of 16 amino acids. CDR1 MNHEY and CDR2 SVGAGI come from the germline V gene. The CDR3 sequence is CASSSRNRPLLNGYTF. Here the CDR3 DNA reads TGTGCCAGCAGTTCCCGAAACAGACCCCTTCTAAATGGCTACACCTTC.

This sequence joins TRBV6-4 and TRBJ2-2; possibly TRBD1 for D (5 bases). This CDR3 has 15 amino acids. V was shortened by 3 bases and J by 4 bases, with 12 bases between the two germline ends. Looked up from germline, CDR1 is MRHNA and CDR2 is SNTAGT. The CDR3 reads CASSEQGSSTGELFF. In DNA, the CDR3 is TGTGCCAGCAGTGAGCAGGGCAGCAGCACCGGGGAGCTGTTTTTT.

V and J are TRBV6-1 and TRBJ2-7, with 9 bases aligning to TRBD1. The ends lost 7 bases at V and 1 base at J; junction bases unmatched: 5. The CDR3 extends over 14 amino acids. Germline CDR1 and CDR2: MNHNS and SASEGT. Written as DNA, the CDR3 is TGTGCCAGCACTTGGGACAGGGCGTCCTACGAGCAGTACTTC. It encodes CASTWDRASYEQYF.

The rearrangement uses TRBV5-1 and TRBJ1-5; D unresolved. There are 13 residues in the CDR3. The ends were cut back, 3 bases at V and 3 bases at J, with 7 bases in the middle. CDR1 is SGHRS, CDR2 YFSETQ, per germline. CDR3 protein: CASSSTTNQPQHF. CDR3 coding DNA: TGCGCCAGCAGCTCGACTACCAATCAGCCCCAGCATTTT.

Only a few counts were recorded for this clone. This rearrangement joins TRBV6-6 to TRBJ1-2; D remains unclear. With 2 bases removed from V and 0 bases from J, the gap between germline ends came to 7 bases. Germline V gene sequence: CDR1 MNHNY, CDR2 SVGAGI (reference sequence). The CDR3 length is 14 residues. CDR3: CASSYELANYGYTF. The CDR3, as DNA: TGTGCCAGCAGTTACGAGCTAGCTAACTATGGCTACACCTTC.

The V call is TRBV5-6, the J call TRBJ2-3; maybe TRBD1 (5 bases). The CDR3 extends over 17 amino acids. Germline V gene data show CDR1 as SGHDT and CDR2 as YYEEEE. Trimming removed 1 base from V and 6 bases from J, with 21 bases in between. The CDR3 nucleotides read TGTGCCAGCAGCTTGTTTGGGGCAGGGTCTTCGTCGGATACGCAGTATTTT. It encodes CASSLFGAGSSSDTQYF.

The V gene is TRBV27, the J gene TRBJ2-6; TRBD2 might be the D (6 bases). V lost 1 base and J 4 bases, leaving 17 bases between the germline ends. Germline assignment: CDR1 MNHEY and CDR2 SMNVEV (reference sequence). The CDR3 consists of 18 residues. CDR3 amino acids: CASSLLGPGDSGANVLTF. CDR3 coding DNA: TGTGCCAGCAGTTTATTGGGACCGGGGGATTCGGGGGCCAACGTCCTGACTTTC.

V usage is TRBV7-9 and J usage is TRBJ2-7; 7 bases are a match to TRBD1. CDR3 length: 15 residues. Germline V gene lookup returns CDR1 SEHNR and CDR2 FQNEAQ (reference sequence). Losses at the gene ends were 4 bases for V and 3 bases for J; bases not matched to a gene: 9. CDR3 sequence reads: CASSSGRGFLYEQYF. CDR3 in DNA: TGTGCCAGCAGCTCAGGCAGGGGGTTCCTCTACGAGCAGTACTTC.

The V and J genes are TRBV13 and TRBJ2-4; D possibly corresponds to TRBD2 (5 bases). CDR1 and CDR2 from the germline V gene are PRHDT and FYEKMQ (reference sequence). There are 15 residues in the CDR3. Trimming shortened V by 3 bases and J by 0 bases, and 9 bases separated the two germline ends. CDR3 residues: CASSFGEGAKNIQYF. The CDR3 nucleotides are TGTGCCAGCAGCTTCGGGGAAGGAGCCAAAAACATTCAGTACTTC. The complete variable domain, with remaining parts taken from reference TRBV13 and TRBJ2-4, reads AAGVIQSPRHLIKEKRETATLKCYPIPRHDTVYWYQQGPGQDPQFLISFYEKMQSDKGSIPDRFSAQQFSDYHSELNMSSLELGDSALYFCASSFGEGAKNIQYFGAGTRLSVL.

This clone came up a few times. The chain couples TRBV6-1 to TRBJ2-4, with D tentatively TRBD1 (8 bases). Germline CDR1 and CDR2: MNHNS and SASEGT. The CDR3 is made up of 16 amino acids. Trimming took 4 bases from V and 9 from J, leaving 22 bases between them. The CDR3 nucleotides are TGTGCCAGCAGTGCGCCCCCTGGACAGGGCGGGGGCATTCAGTACTTC. Protein sequence: CASSAPPGQGGGIQYF.

This clone was detected a few times. The CDR3 protein is CASSFGNSNQPQHF. In DNA form, the CDR3 reads TGTGCCAGCAGCTTCGGGAATAGCAATCAGCCCCAGCATTTT. J is TRBJ1-5 and V is TRBV7-2; D gene unclear. Germline V gene lookup returns CDR1 SGHTA and CDR2 FQGNSA. The V end was cut by 3 bases, the J end by 0 bases, with 6 bases between. CDR3 size: 14 residues.

The CDR3 DNA reads TGTGCCAGCAGCAAAGGAACATGGTGGGGGTTCAAGGGGGACACTGAAGCTTTCTTT. This translates into CASSKGTWWGFKGDTEAFF. The chain links TRBV21-1 to TRBJ1-1; the D call in the table, TRBD1, was not verified against the DNA. TRBV21-1 is reported as a pseudogene. The CDR3 runs 19 residues.

The genes are TRBV27 and TRBJ1-1, with 7 bases fitting TRBD1. Trimming at V came to 5 bases and at J to 4 bases, leaving 7 bases not matched to a gene. The CDR3 sequence is 14 residues long. The germline V gene has CDR1 MNHEY and CDR2 SMNVEV (reference sequence). The CDR3 sequence: CASSPITGVTEAFF. The CDR3 DNA follows: TGTGCCAGCAGTCCGATAACAGGGGTCACTGAAGCTTTCTTT.

The chain is built from TRBV6-5 and TRBJ1-5; 7 bases fit TRBD1. The CDR3 consists of 15 residues. J was trimmed by 6 bases and V by 5 bases; bases with no gene match: 10. Germline lookup yields CDR1 MNHEY and CDR2 SVGAGI. DNA of the CDR3: TGTGCCAGCAGTACCAGACAGGGCCCTCGTCAGCCCCAGCATTTT. It specifies CASSTRQGPRQPQHF.

The genes are TRBV6-1 and TRBJ1-5, with TRBD1 identical over 8 bases. The germline CDR1 and CDR2 sequences are MNHNS and SASEGT. The junction had 11 bases not matched to a gene; V was cut back by 6 bases and J by 7 bases. CDR3 length: 15 amino acids. The CDR3 DNA follows: TGTGCCAGCAGGGGGGGACAGGAGTTAGACCAGCCCCAGCATTTT. Amino acid sequence: CASRGGQELDQPQHF.

V gene TRBV21-1 combines with J gene TRBJ2-7; the table's D call, TRBD2, was not checked against the DNA. TRBV21-1 is shown as a pseudogene. The CDR3 loop spans 21 amino acids. The CDR3, as DNA: TGTGCCAGCAGCACCAGGGAGATGGGGGGGCGGCACCCTCCTGCCCCCCCCGAGCAGTACTTC. Amino acids: CASSTREMGGRHPPAPPEQYF.

This chain connects TRBV9 to TRBJ2-5; 8 bases match TRBD2. Trimming removed 2 bases from V and 5 bases from J; junction bases left unmatched: 2. The CDR3 spans 13 residues. Per germline, CDR1 SGDLS and CDR2 YYNGEE. CDR3 nucleotides: TGTGCCAGCAGCGTGACTAGCGTGGAGACCCAGTACTTC. Residues: CASSVTSVETQYF.